The text below deals with one T cell receptor (beta chain). The clone's antigen remains unknown. Within one base of it there is no much larger clone, and no base qualities were kept. This sample stems from a study of blood T cell repertoires in COVID-19 (dated by TCRdb to the early 2020s). Regarding the research as a whole: Samples from collaborators originated in the United States, Italy and Spain and spanned both the acute and convalescent phases of COVID-19. Nearly every sample came with metadata listing a de-identified subject ID, COVID-19 status, age in years and sex. The samples were drawn from the first 160 participants of the ongoing ImmuneRACE study and from 1,254 subjects provided by 6 global collaborators. The prospective study material was composed of cDNA or gDNA derived from T cells, B-cell-depleted T cells, or PBMCs. Where available, HLA class I and class II types were obtained from metadata supplied by the sample provider rather than from assay-based typing. Subjects who had been exposed to COVID-19, were actively infected with it, or had recovered from it provided the deeply sampled blood TCRbeta repertoires that made up the dataset. A freely available public database, intended as a resource for researchers studying the immune response to SARS-CoV-2, is where the repertoires were released. Results the study describes overall, beyond this receptor: Clinical and demographic metadata were provided uncurated, with the amount varying by source and participant.

TCRbeta CDR3 regions were amplified from genomic DNA by means of the immunoSEQ Assay, a bias-controlled multiplex PCR. The authors processed their data as follows. The number of nucleated cells in each sample was estimated from the amplification of reference gene primers within the assay. To quantify the absolute abundance of each unique TCRbeta CDR3 rearrangement, sequence reads were collapsed and filtered. For each sample, productive Simpson clonality was calculated as the square root of Simpson's diversity index over productive rearrangements. TCRdb stores this immuneACCESS table with in-frame sequences only. Part of the clones is absent; in the studies checked, under half of the shortfall reflects unresolved V genes, and no reason is known for the rest. V and J calls and clone size are given by that table; D and trimming were obtained from the DNA. The sample includes 60,000 to 75,000 clones, with roughly nine tenths observed a single time. The top ten clonotypes cover around a fifth of the sample.

Collaborating institutions collected whole blood in K2EDTA tubes following their own protocols. For TCRbeta analysis, collaborators shipped samples as frozen whole blood, isolated PBMCs, or DNA extracted from either of those sample types. Sequencing was done on a sample of peripheral blood. This clonotype was obtained from a woman at least 80 years old with acute or convalescent COVID-19.

CDR3 loop: CASSLLAGDREQYF. The DNA reads TGTGCCAGCAGCCTGCTAGCGGGAGATCGCGAGCAGTACTTC. The sequence is built from TRBV3-1 (or the pseudogene TRBV3-2) and TRBJ2-7; TRBD2 matches 10 bases in the middle. Based on the germline V gene (reference sequence), the CDR1 and CDR2 sequences are LGHDT and YNNKEL. The CDR3 measures 14 amino acids from cysteine to phenylalanine. CDR3 DNA only is kept here, 42 bases in frame from base 1. Trimming takes 4 bases off V and 6 bases off J; junction bases not matched to a gene: 6.